This T cell receptor (beta chain) appears in the sequencing data of a study of cytotoxic CD8 clonotypes in ibrutinib-treated CLL. Study context: Of the patients, roughly 10 were relapsed/refractory, some 15 treatment-naive and under 18 IGHV unmutated.

Germline CDR1 is MNHEY and CDR2 is SVGAGI. The CDR3 length is 15 residues. Trimming cost V 5 bases and J 4 bases, with 16 bases left between them. On this clone itself: What it recognizes is unknown.

General observations from the study: Baseline clonality, above age-matched healthy donor levels, tracked circulating CD8+ T-cell counts. Samples from sustained-remission and progressing patients were taken at different times.

Generated by immunoSEQ multiplex PCR, the TCRdb table keeps only in-frame clones and is missing some. This table has 70,000 to 80,000 clones, 80% appearing once. The sample was PBMCs, taken at disease progression, from a patient treated with ibrutinib. This chain connects TRBV6-5 to TRBJ2-3; D not resolved. The sequence derives from a human donor with chronic lymphocytic leukemia. In DNA, the CDR3 is TGTGCCAGCAGTGGGCAGGTCGGAAGATCAGATACGCAGTATTTT. This sequence encodes CASSGQVGRSDTQYF.